A selection of T cell receptor beta chains follows, all from one sample in a study of identical twins. TCRdb reanalysed the 5' RACE reads using MiXCR and keeps one entry per CDR3 protein. Among 500,000 to 650,000 distinct CDR3 sequences, about a fifth were seen once, and the ten largest hold more than 0.4%. Separately, the same data were catalogued under a study of yellow fever vaccine responses in identical twins.

Sequenced: CD4+ T cells sorted from blood. The receptors derive from a woman aged 18-29 years in good health. CDR3s include the opening cysteine and the closing phenylalanine or tryptophan. D genes are given only for firm matches. The listing skips clone size in some rows; elsewhere it reads once, few, many or a size class.

j_gene,v_gene,abundance,d_gene,CDR3aa,CDR3nt
TRBJ2-6,TRBV5-4,NA,TRBD2,CASSLARLAGDSSGANVLTF,TGTGCCAGCAGCCTGGCTAGACTAGCGGGGGATTCCTCTGGGGCCAACGTCCTGACTTTC
TRBJ2-5,TRBV2,NA,TRBD2,CASGTSGNQETQYF,TGTGCCAGCGGAACTAGCGGGAACCAAGAGACCCAGTACTTC
TRBJ1-1,TRBV7-9,few,NA,CASSWPLGRVNTEAFF,TGTGCCAGCAGCTGGCCTCTAGGCAGGGTGAACACTGAAGCTTTCTTT
TRBJ2-1,TRBV24-1,NA,NA,CATSDPISWGQFF,TGTGCCACCAGTGACCCGATCAGCTGGGGGCAGTTCTTC
TRBJ1-6,TRBV7-8,NA,NA,CASSPGGGVAPLHF,TGTGCCAGCAGCCCGGGTGGGGGGGTAGCACCCCTCCACTTT
TRBJ2-5,TRBV5-1,NA,NA,CASNYPGQETQYF,TGCGCCAGCAATTATCCGGGACAAGAGACCCAGTACTTC
TRBJ2-1,TRBV12-3/TRBV12-4,NA,TRBD1,CASRRGPDYNEQFF,TGTGCCAGCAGAAGGGGGCCGGACTACAATGAGCAGTTCTTC
TRBJ2-1,TRBV2,NA,TRBD2,CASQGLSGPNEQFF,TGTGCCAGCCAGGGACTATCCGGTCCCAATGAGCAGTTCTTC
TRBJ2-3,TRBV5-6,few,NA,CASGVSGGTDTQYF,TGTGCCAGCGGGGTATCGGGAGGCACAGATACGCAGTATTTT
TRBJ2-7,TRBV24-1,NA,TRBD1,CATSDKRGQGQHEQYF,TGTGCCACCAGTGATAAGAGGGGGCAGGGGCAGCACGAGCAGTACTTC
TRBJ1-5,TRBV12-3/TRBV12-4,NA,NA,CASSLERAGGNQPQHF,TGTGCCAGCAGTTTAGAGAGGGCGGGAGGCAATCAGCCCCAGCATTTT
TRBJ2-3,TRBV12-3/TRBV12-4,few,NA,CATSGGADTQYF,TGTGCCACGTCCGGGGGCGCAGATACGCAGTATTTT
TRBJ2-7,TRBV6-1,many,NA,CASRRGNLGEQYF,TGTGCCAGCAGAAGGGGGAACTTGGGCGAGCAGTACTTC
TRBJ2-1,TRBV11-2,few,NA,CASSPGRRSDEQFF,TGTGCCAGCAGCCCGGGACGCCGGAGCGATGAGCAGTTCTTC
TRBJ1-6,TRBV28,NA,TRBD1,CASSFRDRLVSPLHF,TGTGCCAGCAGTTTCCGGGACAGGCTTGTTTCACCCCTCCACTTT
TRBJ2-2,TRBV29-1,many,NA,CSGPGPLNTGELFF,TGCAGCGGTCCGGGACCCTTGAACACCGGGGAGCTGTTTTTT
TRBJ2-2,TRBV7-6,NA,NA,CASSSWPTNTGELFF,TGTGCCAGCAGCTCGTGGCCTACCAACACCGGGGAGCTGTTTTTT
TRBJ2-1,TRBV12-3/TRBV12-4,few,TRBD2,CASSPISSGSSYNEQFF,TGTGCCAGCAGTCCCATATCTAGCGGGAGCTCCTACAATGAGCAGTTCTTC
TRBJ2-4,TRBV20-1,NA,NA,CSASLRPAKNIQYF,TGCAGTGCTAGTTTGCGGCCAGCCAAAAACATTCAGTACTTC
TRBJ2-2,TRBV20-1,few,NA,CSAREDGNTGELFF,TGCAGTGCTAGAGAGGACGGGAACACCGGGGAGCTGTTTTTT
TRBJ2-3,TRBV5-1,many,NA,CASSLGASRYTDTQYF,TGCGCCAGCAGCTTGGGCGCTAGCAGGTACACAGATACGCAGTATTTT
TRBJ1-1,TRBV5-6,few,NA,CASSGRMWNTEAFF,TGTGCCAGCAGCGGAAGGATGTGGAACACTGAAGCTTTCTTT
TRBJ2-1,TRBV7-8,NA,NA,CASSQGSRSEGNEQFF,TGTGCCAGCAGTCAAGGCTCCCGCTCGGAGGGCAATGAGCAGTTCTTC
TRBJ2-1,TRBV24-1,NA,TRBD1,CATSDSNRGYEQFF,TGTGCCACCAGTGACTCAAACAGGGGCTATGAGCAGTTCTTC